This note documents a single TCR beta chain sequence. The sample holds many counts of this clonotype. Its antigen has not been determined. No quality values exist for individual bases; no much larger clone is one base distant. From cysteine to phenylalanine, the CDR3 is 11 amino acids long. Solely the CDR3 DNA is kept, with 33 bases framed from the first base. CDR1 and CDR2 were assigned from the germline V gene as SQVTM and ANQGSEA. V drops 0 bases and J drops 10 bases, leaving 9 bases in between. This record comes from a study of response to subunit inactivated influenza vaccine (dated by TCRdb to between 2017 and 2018). Context from the whole study: To follow how T cells responded to a trivalent subunit inactivated influenza vaccine, the researchers relied on deep quantitative profiling of the T cell receptor repertoire. Points the paper makes about the study in general: According to the authors, only a limited number of new T cells may be recruited by each seasonal influenza vaccination.

The library was generated by RT-PCR. This sample was sequenced with an Illumina HiSeq 2500. Clones were called with MiXCR by TCRdb after fastp trimmed the public reads at Q25, and only in-frame beta chains were retained. All rows with the same CDR3 protein become a single entry with the most common DNA and genes. A total of almost 600,000 distinct CDR3 sequences appear in this sample, around 13% of them only once. The top ten clonotypes cover approximately 10% of the sample. Sequenced material: PBMCs from blood, taken 12 days after vaccination. The source is a man aged 50 or older who received an inactivated influenza vaccine. Donor details come from another sample of the same person, matched by shared clones. The receptor chain draws on TRBV29-1 and TRBJ1-1; no D gene can be assigned with confidence. The nucleotide sequence is TGCAGCGTTGAAGAGGTACGCGGAGCTTTCTTT. It is translated as CSVEEVRGAFF.